This TCR beta chain originates from a study of molecular identifiers for immune sequencing clone quantification. One entry per CDR3 protein results from TCRdb running MiXCR on the PCR reads. The top ten hold under 0.85% of the sample, which has 400,000 to 600,000 distinct CDR3 sequences, about a fifth seen once. V lost 1 base to trimming and J lost 4 bases; unmatched junction nucleotides: 7. The CDR3 has 15 residues. Per germline, CDR1 MNHEY and CDR2 SMNVEV (reference sequence). This clonotype was seen at least ten times. The sequence was collected from a human donor in good health. Some libraries in this study had Jurkat cell RNA spiked in. Source material: naive CD8+ T cells from blood, with Jurkat cell RNA spiked in. Subset in this sample: FACS-sorted CD8+CD4-CCR7+CD45RA+ naive T cells. The chain joins TRBV27 to TRBJ2-7; 7 positions match TRBD1. In nucleotides, the CDR3 is TGTGCCAGCAGTTTATTGGCAGGGGGACGGTACGAGCAGTACTTC. Its translation: CASSLLAGGRYEQYF.